This section outlines one TCR beta chain sequence together with its context. What it binds is not known. This sample also contains other DNA sequences that code for the same CDR3. Measured with immunoSEQ multiplex PCR; TCRdb has only the in-frame clones, and not every one. In the table there are around 160,000 clones, roughly four fifths of which are singletons. These data come from a study of T cell responses to AZD1222 COVID-19 vaccine. V was clipped by 6 bases and J by 3 bases, with 9 bases between them. The germline V gene has CDR1 MNHEY and CDR2 SVGAGI. The CDR3 extends over 12 amino acids. Overall study findings and caveats: Of spike-specific TCRs, nearly half reportedly target regions left unmutated in variants. Following two doses of AZD1222, Spike-specific TCR breadth and depth rose. Donors skewed white British and female; clonal diversity was possibly underestimated. Spike-wide vaccine-associated CD4 TCRs dominated at 160-218 and 743-854.

The J gene is TRBJ2-7, the V gene TRBV6-5, with a possible D match to TRBD1 (6 bases). The clonotype was recovered from an adult in good health. This material consisted of peripheral blood, taken on day 0 of MenACWY control vaccination. For the CDR3, the DNA is TGTGCCAGCAGAGGACAGAACTACGAGCAGTACGTC. Amino acid sequence: CASRGQNYEQYV.